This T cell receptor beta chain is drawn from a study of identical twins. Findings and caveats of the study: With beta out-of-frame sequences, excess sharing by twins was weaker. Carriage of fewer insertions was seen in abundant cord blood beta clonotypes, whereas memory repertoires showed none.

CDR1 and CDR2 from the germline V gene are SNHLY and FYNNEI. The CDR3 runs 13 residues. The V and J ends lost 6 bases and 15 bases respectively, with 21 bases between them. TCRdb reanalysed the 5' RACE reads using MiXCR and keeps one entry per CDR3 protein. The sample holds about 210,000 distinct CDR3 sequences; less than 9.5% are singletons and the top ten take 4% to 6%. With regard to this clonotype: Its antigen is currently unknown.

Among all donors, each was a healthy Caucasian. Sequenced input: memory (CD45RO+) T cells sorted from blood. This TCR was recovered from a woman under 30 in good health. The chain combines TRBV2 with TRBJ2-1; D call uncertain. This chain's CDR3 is CASSLSGSRRPFF. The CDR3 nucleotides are TGTGCCAGCAGCCTCTCCGGGTCTCGACGGCCGTTCTTC.